This TCR beta chain was identified during a study of blood T cell repertoires in COVID-19 (dated by TCRdb to 2020 to 2022). Regarding the study in general: Samples covering the acute and convalescent phases of COVID-19 were provided by collaborators in the United States, Italy and Spain. The prospective study material was composed of cDNA or gDNA derived from T cells, B-cell-depleted T cells, or PBMCs. Subjects who had been exposed to COVID-19, were actively infected with it, or had recovered from it provided the deeply sampled blood TCRbeta repertoires that made up the dataset. The repertoires were released in a freely available public database meant as a resource for research on the immune response to SARS-CoV-2. Samples were obtained from the ongoing ImmuneRACE study (first 160 participants) and from about 1,300 subjects provided by 6 global collaborators. A de-identified subject ID, COVID-19 status, age in years and sex were almost always included in the sample metadata. Where available, HLA class I and class II types were taken from metadata supplied by the sample provider and were not determined by assay-based typing.

Collaborating institutions collected whole blood in K2EDTA tubes following their own protocols. For TCRbeta analysis, collaborators shipped samples as frozen whole blood, isolated PBMCs, or DNA extracted from either of those sample types. TCRbeta CDR3 regions were amplified from genomic DNA using the immunoSEQ Assay, a bias-controlled multiplex PCR. Processing in the source paper ran as follows. Nucleated cell counts per sample were estimated from amplification of reference gene primers within the assay. Sequence reads were collapsed and filtered to measure the absolute abundance of every unique TCRbeta CDR3 rearrangement. For each sample, productive Simpson clonality was calculated by taking the square root of Simpson's diversity index across productive rearrangements. As stored in TCRdb, this immuneACCESS dataset retains in-frame rearrangements with V and J assigned. A fraction of the clones does not appear; measured against another copy, unresolved V genes explain less than half of the discrepancy, and the remainder lacks a known reason. The V and J calls and clone size come from that table; D and trimming were worked out from the DNA. The sample profile shows tens of thousands of clones; about nine tenths of them were found once. Approximately 4.8% of the sample is in the top ten clones.

Study-wide conclusions, independent of this receptor: The quantity of clinical and demographic metadata differed by source and by participant and was supplied without curation.

As for this clone: Which antigen it targets is not known. No quality values exist for individual bases; no much larger clone is one base distant.

Sequenced: peripheral blood. This TCR was sampled from a human donor in a cohort sampled during active COVID-19.

The bases are TGCGCCAGCAGCTTGGGGCAGTATCGCACCTATAATTCACCCCTCCACTTT. Its product reads: CASSLGQYRTYNSPLHF. Recombination linked TRBV5-1 to TRBJ1-6; the D gene assignment is ambiguous. V gives up 0 bases and J gives up 2 bases, and the segment between their germline ends measures 12 bases. From cysteine to phenylalanine, the CDR3 is 17 amino acids long. The DNA shown is the 51-base CDR3, in frame from base 1. CDR1 and CDR2 are read off the germline V gene as SGHRS and YFSETQ.